The present T cell receptor (beta chain) was sequenced within a study of immune characterization of retroperitoneal liposarcoma. Via MiXCR, TCRdb re-called the PCR reads, giving one row per CDR3 protein. There are around 7,000 distinct CDR3 sequences in the sample; over 25% occur only once, and under 45% lies in the top ten. In germline, CDR1 is DFQATT, CDR2 SNEGSKA (reference sequence). There are 16 residues in the CDR3. V was clipped by 0 bases and J by 0 bases; unmatched bases: 4. In this sample, this clonotype turned up once. The sample was blood. The chain couples TRBV20-1 to TRBJ2-2; TRBD1 matches at 7 bases. This receptor was taken from a male donor with retroperitoneal liposarcoma. The CDR3 sequence: CSARDPTGPNTGELFF. DNA of the CDR3: TGCAGTGCTAGAGATCCGACAGGGCCGAACACCGGGGAGCTGTTTTTT.